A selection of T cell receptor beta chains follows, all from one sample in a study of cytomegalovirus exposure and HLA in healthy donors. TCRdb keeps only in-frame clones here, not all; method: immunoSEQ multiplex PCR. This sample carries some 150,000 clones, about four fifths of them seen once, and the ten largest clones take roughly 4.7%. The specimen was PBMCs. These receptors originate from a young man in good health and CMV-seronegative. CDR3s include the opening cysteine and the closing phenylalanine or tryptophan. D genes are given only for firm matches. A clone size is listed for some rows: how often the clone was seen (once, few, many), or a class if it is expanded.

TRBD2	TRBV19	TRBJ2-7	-	CASSWTSGSYEQYF	TGTGCCAGTAGTTGGACTAGCGGGAGCTACGAGCAGTACTTC
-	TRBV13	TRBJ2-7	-	CASQGESYEQYF	TGTGCCTCACAGGGTGAATCCTACGAGCAGTACTTC
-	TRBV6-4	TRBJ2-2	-	CASSEGEANTGELFF	TGTGCCAGCAGTGAAGGGGAAGCGAACACCGGGGAGCTGTTTTTT
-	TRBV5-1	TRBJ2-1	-	CASSLTSEQFF	TGCGCCAGCAGCTTGACTTCTGAGCAGTTCTTC
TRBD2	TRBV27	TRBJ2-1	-	CASRGTTSGGLYNEQFF	TGTGCCAGCAGGGGAACGACTAGCGGGGGACTGTACAATGAGCAGTTCTTC
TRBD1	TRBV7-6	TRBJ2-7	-	CASSAETGNEPYEQYF	TGTGCCAGCAGCGCGGAGACAGGGAACGAGCCCTACGAGCAGTACTTC
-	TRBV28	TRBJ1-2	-	CASSLRQYYGYTF	TGTGCCAGCAGTTTGCGGCAGTACTATGGCTACACCTTC
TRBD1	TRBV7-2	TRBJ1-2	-	CASSFDRGRDGYTF	TGTGCCAGCAGCTTCGACAGGGGAAGGGATGGCTACACCTTC
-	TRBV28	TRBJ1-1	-	CASSPNRWGGGNTEAFF	TGTGCCAGCAGTCCCAACCGTTGGGGGGGAGGAAACACTGAAGCTTTCTTT
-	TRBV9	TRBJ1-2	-	CASSVGGDVNYGYTF	TGTGCCAGCAGCGTGGGAGGGGACGTAAACTATGGCTACACCTTC
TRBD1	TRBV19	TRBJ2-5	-	CASKGAGQETQYF	TGTGCCAGTAAGGGGGCAGGACAAGAGACCCAGTACTTC
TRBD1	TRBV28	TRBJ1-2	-	CASRLPGTEGGYTF	TGTGCCAGCCGCCTCCCCGGGACAGAAGGGGGCTACACCTTC
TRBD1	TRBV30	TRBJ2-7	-	CAWSVQGAGEQYF	TGTGCCTGGAGTGTACAGGGGGCAGGGGAGCAGTACTTC
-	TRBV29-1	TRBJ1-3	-	CSVTGQILGAGNTIYF	TGCAGCGTGACGGGACAAATCCTGGGAGCTGGAAACACCATATATTTT
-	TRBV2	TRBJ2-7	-	CASKGGPGEQYF	TGTGCCAGCAAGGGAGGCCCCGGGGAGCAGTACTTC
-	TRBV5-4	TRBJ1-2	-	CASRLLQGTLRGYTF	TGTGCCAGCCGCCTTCTACAGGGTACATTGAGAGGCTACACCTTC
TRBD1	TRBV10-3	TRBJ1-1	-	CAISSPRGQLQGGSMNTEAFF	TGTGCCATCAGTTCCCCCAGGGGACAGCTCCAGGGGGGCAGCATGAACACTGAAGCTTTCTTT
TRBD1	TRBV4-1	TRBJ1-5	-	CASSQLDRGAQPQHF	TGCGCCAGCAGCCAACTAGACAGGGGAGCGCAGCCCCAGCATTTT
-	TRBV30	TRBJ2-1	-	CAWSGGALNWQFF	TGTGCCTGGAGTGGCGGGGCCCTCAATTGGCAGTTCTTC
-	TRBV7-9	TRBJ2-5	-	CASSLGEYQETQYF	TGTGCCAGCAGCTTAGGGGAGTACCAAGAGACCCAGTACTTC
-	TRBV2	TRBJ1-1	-	CASPPCSAFF	TGTGCCAGTCCTCCCTGTTCAGCTTTCTTT
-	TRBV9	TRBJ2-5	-	CASSGPGLGETQYF	TGTGCCAGCAGCGGACCGGGACTGGGGGAGACCCAGTACTTC
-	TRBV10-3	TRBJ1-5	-	CAIGTGLNQPQHF	TGTGCCATCGGAACAGGGCTAAATCAGCCCCAGCATTTT
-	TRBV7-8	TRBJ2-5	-	CASSFSRQKPQETQYF	TGTGCCAGCAGCTTTTCCCGACAGAAACCCCAAGAGACCCAGTACTTC
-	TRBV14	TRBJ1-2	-	CASSQDRSGLYGYTF	TGTGCCAGCAGCCAAGATCGTTCGGGTCTCTATGGCTACACCTTC
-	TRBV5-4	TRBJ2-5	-	CASSFPGTREQYF	TGTGCCAGCAGCTTTCCGGGAACTCGGGAGCAGTACTTC
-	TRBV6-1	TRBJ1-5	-	CASSEPGRVDQPQHF	TGTGCCAGCAGTGAACCAGGCAGGGTTGATCAGCCCCAGCATTTT
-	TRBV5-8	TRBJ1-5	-	CASSHRDQPQHF	TGTGCCAGCAGCCACAGGGATCAGCCCCAGCATTTT
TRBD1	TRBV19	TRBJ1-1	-	CASSTGTVSFF	TGTGCCAGTAGTACCGGGACAGTCTCTTTCTTT
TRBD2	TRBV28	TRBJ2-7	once	CASSPAILAGNYEQYF	TGTGCCAGCAGCCCGGCCATACTAGCGGGGAACTACGAGCAGTACTTC
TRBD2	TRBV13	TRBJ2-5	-	CASSTGTSGLRETQYF	TGTGCCAGCAGCACCGGGACTAGCGGACTCCGGGAGACCCAGTACTTC
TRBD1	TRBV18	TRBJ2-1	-	CASSPGQINEQFF	TGTGCCAGCTCACCGGGACAGATCAATGAGCAGTTCTTC
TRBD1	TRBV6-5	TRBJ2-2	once	CASSTDRDNTGELFF	TGTGCCAGCTCTACCGACAGGGATAACACCGGGGAGCTGTTTTTT
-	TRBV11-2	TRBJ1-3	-	CASSFEGGWGNTIYF	TGTGCCAGCAGCTTTGAAGGGGGATGGGGAAACACCATATATTTT
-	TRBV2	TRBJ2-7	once	CASRDSASGLYEQYF	TGTGCCAGCAGGGATAGCGCTTCGGGGTTGTACGAGCAGTACTTC
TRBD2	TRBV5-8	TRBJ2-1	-	CASSSFGLAGGPSYNEQFF	TGTGCCAGCAGCTCTTTCGGGCTAGCGGGAGGGCCGTCCTACAATGAGCAGTTCTTC
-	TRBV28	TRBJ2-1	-	CASSPNPRSGGGDEQFF	TGTGCCAGCAGTCCAAACCCTAGGAGCGGAGGAGGCGATGAGCAGTTCTTC
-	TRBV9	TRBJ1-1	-	CASRGANTEAFF	TGTGCCAGCAGGGGGGCGAACACTGAAGCTTTCTTT
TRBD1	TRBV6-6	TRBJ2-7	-	CASSGTGGSYVEQYF	TGTGCCAGCAGTGGTACAGGGGGCTCCTACGTTGAGCAGTACTTC
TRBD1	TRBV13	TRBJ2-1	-	CASSLDRGTFF	TGTGCCAGCAGCTTAGACAGGGGAACGTTCTTC
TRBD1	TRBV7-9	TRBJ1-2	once	CASSLPGQGRGYTF	TGTGCCAGCAGTCTCCCGGGACAGGGTCGCGGCTACACCTTC
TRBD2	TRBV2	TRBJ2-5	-	CASSGTSGREETQYF	TGTGCCAGCAGTGGAACTAGCGGGAGGGAAGAGACCCAGTACTTC
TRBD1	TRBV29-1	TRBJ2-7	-	CSVRAGDRGGYEQYF	TGCAGCGTCAGGGCGGGGGACAGGGGAGGGTACGAGCAGTACTTC
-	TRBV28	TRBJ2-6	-	CASSPWGQIGEIGGANVLTF	TGTGCCAGCTCACCTTGGGGGCAGATCGGCGAAATCGGTGGGGCCAACGTCCTGACTTTC
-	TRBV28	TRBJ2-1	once	CASSLARAAYNEQFF	TGTGCCAGCAGTTTGGCCAGGGCTGCCTACAATGAGCAGTTCTTC